The rows below give T cell receptor beta chains drawn from one sample of a study of cytomegalovirus exposure and HLA in healthy donors. Libraries were prepared by immunoSEQ multiplex PCR; TCRdb keeps only in-frame clonotypes and omits some of them. The sample has a few hundred thousand clones; over 90% are singletons. Sequencing was performed on PBMCs. The receptor set was obtained from a girl aged 2 to 9 in good health and CMV-seronegative. The conserved cysteine and the conserved F or W are not part of the CDR3 here. Each record gives: CDR3 length, clone size, J gene, V gene, CDR3 protein. Expanded clones are given a class, and other clones once, few, many or no size at all.

CDR3 length: 9; clone size: .; J gene: TRBJ2-3; V gene: TRBV20-1; CDR3 protein: SARLTDTQY
CDR3 length: 12; clone size: .; J gene: TRBJ2-7; V gene: TRBV2; CDR3 protein: ASSPSTGPYEQY
CDR3 length: 14; clone size: .; J gene: TRBJ1-5; V gene: TRBV28; CDR3 protein: ASTSFSPINNQPQH
CDR3 length: 12; clone size: once; J gene: TRBJ2-3; V gene: TRBV6-4; CDR3 protein: ASSELAGADTQY
CDR3 length: 13; clone size: .; J gene: TRBJ2-5; V gene: TRBV11-2; CDR3 protein: ASSPGTSGGKTQY
CDR3 length: 12; clone size: .; J gene: TRBJ1-5; V gene: TRBV6-5; CDR3 protein: ASSYGPSNQPQH
CDR3 length: 11; clone size: .; J gene: TRBJ2-7; V gene: TRBV10-3; CDR3 protein: AIRSRDYYEQY
CDR3 length: 12; clone size: .; J gene: TRBJ1-1; V gene: TRBV5-4; CDR3 protein: ASSFGQGPTEAF
CDR3 length: 16; clone size: .; J gene: TRBJ2-4; V gene: TRBV2; CDR3 protein: ASRPTSGGDLAKNIQY
CDR3 length: 19; clone size: .; J gene: TRBJ2-1; V gene: TRBV9; CDR3 protein: ASSVGQGGTSGKSSYNEQF
CDR3 length: 10; clone size: .; J gene: TRBJ2-7; V gene: TRBV10-3; CDR3 protein: AIGGASYEQY
CDR3 length: 11; clone size: .; J gene: TRBJ2-5; V gene: TRBV16; CDR3 protein: ASSQSPEETQY
CDR3 length: 12; clone size: .; J gene: TRBJ2-2; V gene: TRBV28; CDR3 protein: ASRTGGGSGELF
CDR3 length: 13; clone size: .; J gene: TRBJ1-1; V gene: TRBV18; CDR3 protein: ASSPTGSRQAEAF
CDR3 length: 14; clone size: once; J gene: TRBJ1-1; V gene: TRBV13; CDR3 protein: ASSFGHGGMNTEAF
CDR3 length: 10; clone size: .; J gene: TRBJ1-1; V gene: TRBV30; CDR3 protein: AWRTGEIEAF
CDR3 length: 13; clone size: .; J gene: TRBJ1-5; V gene: TRBV5-1; CDR3 protein: ASSLDGQGTQPQH
CDR3 length: 13; clone size: .; J gene: TRBJ2-1; V gene: TRBV27; CDR3 protein: ASSLDTSSYNEQF
CDR3 length: 14; clone size: .; J gene: TRBJ2-7; V gene: TRBV5-6; CDR3 protein: ASSWGGTGLGDEQY
CDR3 length: 14; clone size: .; J gene: TRBJ1-6; V gene: TRBV18; CDR3 protein: ASSPLPDRGNSPLH
CDR3 length: 11; clone size: once; J gene: TRBJ2-7; V gene: TRBV11-2; CDR3 protein: ASSPEPWSEQY
CDR3 length: 11; clone size: .; J gene: TRBJ1-1; V gene: TRBV27; CDR3 protein: ASSSHPTGRAF
CDR3 length: 15; clone size: .; J gene: TRBJ2-7; V gene: TRBV10-2; CDR3 protein: ASIASGRSLGLHEQY
CDR3 length: 15; clone size: once; J gene: TRBJ2-3; V gene: TRBV30; CDR3 protein: AWSLYPGLAVTDTQY
CDR3 length: 12; clone size: .; J gene: TRBJ2-1; V gene: TRBV28; CDR3 protein: ASRVAGGGNEQF
CDR3 length: 13; clone size: .; J gene: TRBJ2-7; V gene: TRBV2; CDR3 protein: ASTSGDRGEDEQY
CDR3 length: 13; clone size: .; J gene: TRBJ2-5; V gene: TRBV5-1; CDR3 protein: ASSITGNNQETQY
CDR3 length: 16; clone size: .; J gene: TRBJ1-1; V gene: TRBV25-1; CDR3 protein: ASSESGVWLTMNTEAF
CDR3 length: 10; clone size: .; J gene: TRBJ2-1; V gene: TRBV19; CDR3 protein: ASSQRYNEQF
CDR3 length: 13; clone size: .; J gene: TRBJ2-7; V gene: TRBV5-6; CDR3 protein: ASSLERGATYEQY
CDR3 length: 13; clone size: .; J gene: TRBJ1-1; V gene: TRBV7-9; CDR3 protein: ASSLGGLMNTEAF
CDR3 length: 11; clone size: .; J gene: TRBJ2-1; V gene: TRBV30; CDR3 protein: AWTSGGAVEQF
CDR3 length: 14; clone size: few; J gene: TRBJ1-5; V gene: TRBV19; CDR3 protein: ASSSPGRAGNQPQH
CDR3 length: 14; clone size: once; J gene: TRBJ2-7; V gene: TRBV7-9; CDR3 protein: ASSHTGTGRPYEQY
CDR3 length: 11; clone size: .; J gene: TRBJ1-2; V gene: TRBV28; CDR3 protein: ASSLQQVYGYT
CDR3 length: 12; clone size: once; J gene: TRBJ1-1; V gene: TRBV30; CDR3 protein: AWKVGTGNTEAF
CDR3 length: 14; clone size: .; J gene: TRBJ2-7; V gene: TRBV4-2; CDR3 protein: ASSQDGREGLIEQY
CDR3 length: 16; clone size: .; J gene: TRBJ2-1; V gene: TRBV11-2; CDR3 protein: ASSPRDRRGLGYNEQF
CDR3 length: 14; clone size: .; J gene: TRBJ2-1; V gene: TRBV25-1; CDR3 protein: ASRVGTSGDFNEQF
CDR3 length: 13; clone size: .; J gene: TRBJ2-7; V gene: TRBV5-4; CDR3 protein: ASSQGLAGLWEQY
CDR3 length: 9; clone size: .; J gene: TRBJ2-7; V gene: TRBV6-6; CDR3 protein: GRDSSYEQY
CDR3 length: 13; clone size: .; J gene: TRBJ1-5; V gene: TRBV28; CDR3 protein: ASSSKQYSNQPQH
CDR3 length: 13; clone size: .; J gene: TRBJ2-7; V gene: TRBV7-8; CDR3 protein: ASSQRRQGPYEQY
CDR3 length: 9; clone size: .; J gene: TRBJ1-2; V gene: TRBV15; CDR3 protein: ATSSDYGYT
CDR3 length: 12; clone size: .; J gene: TRBJ1-1; V gene: TRBV30; CDR3 protein: AWKIRGMNTEAF
CDR3 length: 12; clone size: .; J gene: TRBJ2-5; V gene: TRBV5-1; CDR3 protein: ASSLEGVQETQY
CDR3 length: 9; clone size: .; J gene: TRBJ2-1; V gene: TRBV20-1; CDR3 protein: SASGGNEQF
CDR3 length: 18; clone size: .; J gene: TRBJ2-3; V gene: TRBV5-1; CDR3 protein: ASSPRKTSGGVPSTDTQY
CDR3 length: 12; clone size: .; J gene: TRBJ2-5; V gene: TRBV6-5; CDR3 protein: ASSGFWQGETQY
CDR3 length: 16; clone size: .; J gene: TRBJ2-1; V gene: TRBV7-2; CDR3 protein: ASSLLGLAAKGGNEQF
CDR3 length: 13; clone size: .; J gene: TRBJ2-7; V gene: TRBV7-2; CDR3 protein: ASSFRSGFSYEQY
CDR3 length: 13; clone size: .; J gene: TRBJ2-3; V gene: TRBV6-1; CDR3 protein: ASSATGGILDTQY
CDR3 length: 14; clone size: .; J gene: TRBJ2-3; V gene: TRBV6-5; CDR3 protein: ASSYSKSPATDTQY
CDR3 length: 15; clone size: once; J gene: TRBJ1-3; V gene: TRBV13; CDR3 protein: ASSFLSTLAGGNTIY
CDR3 length: 12; clone size: .; J gene: TRBJ1-2; V gene: TRBV5-1; CDR3 protein: ASSTLDRNYGYT
CDR3 length: 12; clone size: .; J gene: TRBJ1-1; V gene: TRBV5-1; CDR3 protein: ASSSPQRNTEAF
CDR3 length: 17; clone size: .; J gene: TRBJ2-1; V gene: TRBV28; CDR3 protein: ASSLFPWARLAMPDEQF